This T cell receptor (beta chain) was retrieved from a study of blood T cell repertoires in COVID-19. About the study: Donors in the United States, Italy and Spain gave samples during acute or convalescent COVID-19. From T cells, B-cell-depleted T cells, or PBMCs came the material, which was cDNA or gDNA.

The age range of participants was about 18 to 90 years, with residence in about two dozen US areas. This clone was recorded a few times. In the original workflow: Using reference gene primer amplification, nucleated cell counts were estimated. Sequencing was performed with immunoSEQ multiplex PCR; in TCRdb, only in-frame clones are kept and a portion is missing. The DNA gave D and trimming, while V, J and clone size come from that table. There are fewer than 350,000 clones in the sample; almost 90% occur only once, and 1.7% lies in the top ten. This clonotype was sampled from a woman in her late teens or twenties with acute COVID-19. The sequenced sample consisted of PBMCs or T cells enriched from blood (not recorded which).

CDR3 protein: CASISGQVNTEAFF. The CDR3 nucleotides are TGTGCCAGCATATCCGGACAGGTGAACACTGAAGCTTTCTTT. This sequence joins TRBV28 and TRBJ1-1; TRBD1 agrees at 7 bases. This CDR3 has 14 amino acids. With 7 bases clipped from V and 0 bases from J, the junction kept 5 bases outside the gene matches. Germline CDR1 is MDHEN and CDR2 is SYDVKM.